The 32 T cell receptor beta chains listed next were all sequenced from one sample in a study of Graves' ophthalmopathy and Graves' hyperthyroidism. Amplification of TCR beta CDR3 regions used RNA transcripts. HTBI primers were employed in first-round RT-PCR, then a second-round multiplex PCR followed. From the multiplex PCR reads, TCRdb called clonotypes with MiXCR, one entry per CDR3 protein. The table lists 200,000 to 250,000 distinct CDR3 sequences, 20% to 25% of them singletons. The specimen sequenced was peripheral blood. These receptors were collected from a woman in her forties or fifties with Graves' ophthalmopathy.

This clonotype has more than one count but fewer than ten. This chain uses TRBV5-1 with TRBJ2-2, with TRBD1 as a possible D gene (6 bases). This CDR3 is built from 15 residues. Trimming removed 3 bases at V and 6 bases at J, with 15 bases between. Germline V CDR1 and CDR2: SGHRS, YFSETQ. The CDR3 reads CASSWQGPGPGELFF. For the CDR3, the DNA is TGCGCCAGCAGCTGGCAGGGGCCGGGTCCCGGGGAGCTGTTTTTT.

V usage is TRBV19 and J usage is TRBJ1-1; D is uncertain. The germline CDR1 and CDR2 sequences are LNHDA and SQIVND (reference sequence). V was shortened by 6 bases and J by 0 bases, with 14 bases between the two germline ends. The CDR3 is 15 amino acids. This CDR3 is CASRKGAGLNTEAFF. The CDR3 bases are TGTGCCAGTAGGAAGGGCGCGGGGTTGAACACTGAAGCTTTCTTT.

V gene TRBV6-1 combines with J gene TRBJ1-2; perhaps TRBD1 as D (5 bases). The CDR3 runs to 15 residues. Germline loops: CDR1 MNHNS, CDR2 SASEGT. V was cut by 3 bases and J by 3 bases, with 14 bases left in between. The DNA of the CDR3 is TGTGCCAGCAGTGATAGGGGCGGTGCCGACTATGGCTACACCTTC. This gives the protein CASSDRGGADYGYTF.

V is TRBV2 and J is TRBJ2-5; the D gene is possibly TRBD2 (5 bases). This CDR3 spans 13 amino acids. V lost 7 bases and J 2 bases, leaving 11 bases between the germline ends. Looked up from germline, CDR1 is SNHLY and CDR2 is FYNNEI. CDR3 DNA sequence: TGTGCCAGCATGTACCGGGGACAAGAGACCCAGTACTTC. It encodes CASMYRGQETQYF.

The chain combines TRBV7-3 with TRBJ2-2; D might be TRBD2 (7 bases). The germline V and J ends were trimmed by 0 bases and 5 bases, with 13 bases remaining between them. This CDR3 has 16 amino acids. Per germline, CDR1 SGHTA and CDR2 FQGTGA. CDR3 DNA sequence: TGTGCCAGCAGCTTAACTGCGGGGGCAGGAACCGGGGAGCTGTTTTTT. Translation: CASSLTAGAGTGELFF.

V usage is TRBV27 and J usage is TRBJ1-4; a possible D gene is TRBD1 (5 bases). The CDR3 sequence is 15 residues long. Germline-derived CDR1 and CDR2 are MNHEY and SMNVEV (reference sequence). Deletions cut 3 bases from V and 7 bases from J, with 15 bases between. The CDR3 loop reads CASSLMGPLSEKLFF. The CDR3, as DNA: TGTGCCAGCAGTTTGATGGGGCCCTTGAGTGAAAAACTGTTTTTT.

Of note for this clonotype: A junction end diverges from the germline sequence, so it may reflect a read error. This chain connects TRBV28 to TRBJ2-7; 8 bases line up with TRBD2. The CDR3 loop spans 16 amino acids. The germline CDR1 and CDR2 sequences are MDHEN and SYDVKM. The CDR3, as DNA: TGTGCCAGCAGTTCGGCCCCTGCGGGAGGCTCCAACGAGCAGTACTTC. Protein: CASSSAPAGGSNEQYF.

This clonotype occurred many times. CDR3 protein: CSAPRLLLGVGQETQYF. The CDR3 DNA is TGCAGTGCTCCCCGGTTACTCCTCGGTGTGGGACAAGAGACCCAGTACTTC. The genes are TRBV20-1 and TRBJ2-5, with D uncertain. The CDR3 extends over 17 amino acids. In germline, CDR1 is DFQATT, CDR2 SNEGSKA (reference sequence). V shed 5 bases and J shed 2 bases, with 24 bases lying between them.

Ten or more counts support this clonotype. CDR3: CSATLGPNSPLHF. CDR3 nucleotides: TGCAGTGCTACCTTAGGCCCGAATTCACCCCTCCACTTT. The rearrangement joins TRBV20-1 to TRBJ1-6, with D uncertain. V lost 4 bases and J lost 7, with 11 bases in between. The CDR3 is made up of 13 amino acids. From germline, CDR1 is DFQATT and CDR2 SNEGSKA (reference sequence).

This clonotype was seen only once. This sequence joins TRBV6-1 and TRBJ2-7; either TRBD1 or TRBD2 may supply D (5 bases each). CDR1 and CDR2 (germline): MNHNS, SASEGT. This CDR3 contains 15 residues. Trimming stripped 5 bases from V and 0 bases from J, with 14 bases between. In nucleotides, the CDR3 is TGTGCCAGCAGTCAATCCGGGGCCAGCTCCTACGAGCAGTACTTC. Its translation: CASSQSGASSYEQYF.

This clonotype was recorded many times. V and J are TRBV10-1 and TRBJ2-1; D perhaps matches TRBD1 (6 bases). CDR3 size: 16 residues. The V end was cut by 4 bases, the J end by 9 bases, with 22 bases between. Germline V CDR1 and CDR2: WNHNN, SYGVQD (reference sequence). CDR3 sequence: CASSGPQGSRVGEQFF. Here the CDR3 DNA reads TGCGCCAGCAGTGGACCCCAGGGGAGTAGGGTCGGTGAGCAGTTCTTC.

A single count supports this clonotype. The V call is TRBV7-8, the J call TRBJ2-5; the D gene is possibly TRBD1 (5 bases). V lost 2 bases to trimming and J lost 0 bases, with 13 bases between them. The CDR3 contains 16 residues. CDR1 is SGHVS, CDR2 FQNEAQ, per germline. The CDR3 DNA follows: TGTGCCAGCAGCTTAAATTCAGGGCGCTACCAAGAGACCCAGTACTTC. This translates into CASSLNSGRYQETQYF.

This clonotype was observed many times. V usage is TRBV5-1 and J usage is TRBJ1-2, with D maybe TRBD1 (5 bases). Deletions cut 4 bases from V and 8 bases from J, with 15 bases between. Germline CDR1 reads SGHRS; CDR2 reads YFSETQ. This CDR3 region has 13 residues. This CDR3 reads CASSATGTEGYTF. The DNA for the CDR3 is TGCGCCAGCAGCGCTACCGGGACTGAAGGCTACACCTTC.

This clonotype was seen repeatedly, ten times or more. The genes are TRBV29-1 and TRBJ2-5, with 9 bases lining up with TRBD1. Germline trimming cut 6 bases from V and 5 bases from J; bases unmatched to any gene: 10. The CDR3 consists of 14 residues. Germline CDR1 reads SQVTM; CDR2 reads ANQGSEA. CDR3 in DNA: TGCAGCGTAAACCGGGACAGGGTCGAGGAGACCCAGTACTTC. As protein: CSVNRDRVEETQYF.

This clonotype was counted ten times or more. The rearrangement joins TRBV30 to TRBJ2-7, with D possibly being TRBD2 (5 bases). V shed 2 bases and J shed 4 bases, with 12 bases lying between them. This CDR3 comprises 13 residues. Germline values: CDR1 GTSNPN, CDR2 SVGIG (reference sequence). The CDR3 reads CAWSLGEMYEQYF. In DNA, the CDR3 is TGTGCCTGGAGTCTCGGGGAAATGTACGAGCAGTACTTC.

This clonotype has ten or more counts. This chain links TRBV7-9 with TRBJ1-2, with D uncertain. This CDR3 region has 15 residues. Trimming took off 5 bases at V and 8 bases at J, with 21 bases between the two ends. CDR1 is SEHNR and CDR2 is FQNEAQ in the germline V gene (reference sequence). CDR3 DNA sequence: TGTGCCAGCAGCGCCGCCGGACGCCAGTTGGACGGCTACACCTTC. Amino acids: CASSAAGRQLDGYTF.

V is TRBV20-1 and J is TRBJ2-2; TRBD2 agrees at 13 bases. The V gene's germline CDR1 is DFQATT and CDR2 SNEGSKA (reference sequence). V trimming: 0 bases; J trimming: 5 bases; junction bases outside the gene matches: 0. The CDR3 sequence is 15 residues long. The CDR3 nucleotides are TGCAGTGCTAGAGAGACTAGCGGGGGGACCGGGGAGCTGTTTTTT. It specifies CSARETSGGTGELFF.

This clonotype was seen many times. The chain couples TRBV6-1 to TRBJ1-1; possibly TRBD1 for D (6 bases). Per the germline V gene, CDR1 is MNHNS and CDR2 is SASEGT. Trimming took 4 bases from V and 4 from J, leaving 13 bases between them. CDR3 length equals 14 residues. CDR3 residues: CASSVLGTPTEAFF. CDR3 in DNA: TGTGCCAGCAGTGTCCTCGGGACACCCACTGAAGCTTTCTTT.

The table lists this clonotype with many counts. The chain combines TRBV30 with TRBJ1-3; D unclear. The germline CDR1 and CDR2 sequences are GTSNPN and SVGIG (reference sequence). CDR3 size: 13 residues. The V and J ends lost 3 bases and 0 bases respectively, with 6 bases between them. This chain's CDR3 is CAWRQNSGNTIYF. The CDR3 DNA sequence: TGTGCCTGGAGACAAAACTCTGGAAACACCATATATTTT.

This clonotype was observed many times. This chain connects TRBV9 to TRBJ1-1, with a possible D match to TRBD1 (5 bases). The CDR3 sequence is 13 residues long. CDR1 is SGDLS, CDR2 YYNGEE, per germline. V was cut by 3 bases and J by 5 bases, with 11 bases left in between. CDR3 amino acids: CASSAQGPTEAFF. CDR3 DNA sequence: TGTGCCAGCAGCGCTCAGGGCCCAACTGAAGCTTTCTTT.

This clonotype was detected many times. The rearrangement uses TRBV5-5 and TRBJ2-4, with TRBD1 identical over 10 bases. CDR1 and CDR2 from the germline V gene are SGHKS and YYEKEE (reference sequence). V was clipped by 0 bases and J by 3 bases; unmatched bases: 6. The CDR3 has 17 residues. The CDR3 region is CASSLETGGASKNIQYF. The CDR3 DNA is TGTGCCAGCAGCTTGGAGACAGGGGGCGCGAGCAAAAACATTCAGTACTTC. The entire variable domain, with the rest obtained from reference TRBV5-5 and TRBJ2-4, is as follows: DAGVTQSPTHLIKTRGQQVTLRCSPISGHKSVSWYQQVLGQGPQFIFQYYEKEERGRGNFPDRFSARQFPNYSSELNVNALLLGDSALYLCASSLETGGASKNIQYFGAGTRLSVL.

Concerning this clonotype itself: Given a much more abundant clone one base away, this may be a read error. V is TRBV6-1 and J is TRBJ2-5; perhaps D is TRBD1 or TRBD2 (5 bases each). The CDR3 runs 13 residues. V was shortened by 7 bases and J by 5 bases, with 14 bases between the two germline ends. Germline loops: CDR1 MNHNS, CDR2 SASEGT. As DNA, the CDR3 is TGTGCCAGCACCCAGAGGGGCGTGGAGACCCAGTACTTC. This encodes CASTQRGVETQYF.

This clonotype was seen many times. V and J are TRBV30 and TRBJ2-7; no definite D call. The CDR3 sequence is 11 residues long. CDR1 and CDR2 from the germline V gene are GTSNPN and SVGIG (reference sequence). The CDR3: CGSGSYYEQYF. CDR3 in DNA: TGTGGGTCCGGGTCCTACTACGAGCAGTACTTC.

This clonotype occurred many times. The chain uses TRBV30 and TRBJ1-6, with no clear D. Germline CDR1 and CDR2: GTSNPN and SVGIG (reference sequence). The germline V and J ends were trimmed by 2 bases and 13 bases, with 12 bases remaining between them. This CDR3 has 12 amino acids. The DNA of the CDR3 is TGTGCCTGGAGTAGATCGGCGGGGCCCCTCCACTTT. This sequence encodes CAWSRSAGPLHF.

This clonotype occurred a few times. The V and J genes are TRBV20-1 and TRBJ2-4, with D possibly called TRBD1 or TRBD2 (7 bases each). This CDR3 is 15 amino acids long. The V end was cut by 3 bases, the J end by 7 bases, with 19 bases between. CDR1 and CDR2 from the germline V gene are DFQATT and SNEGSKA (reference sequence). The chain's CDR3 is CSASYRQGGGNIQYF. The CDR3 nucleotides are TGCAGTGCTAGCTACAGGCAGGGGGGAGGGAACATTCAGTACTTC.

In its sample, this clonotype was seen once. A single base separates this from a much larger clone, so it may be a read error. The CDR3 does not close with the conserved phenylalanine or tryptophan, likely indicating a read error. The genes are TRBV2 and TRBJ2-3, with TRBD1 as a possible D gene (6 bases). V lost 6 bases, J lost 5 bases, and 15 bases lay in between. The CDR3 runs to 14 residues. Germline V gene lookup returns CDR1 SNHLY and CDR2 FYNNEI. In nucleotides, the CDR3 is TGTGCCAGCAGGGGACACTCCGCGGGAGATACGCAGTATTCT. The encoded protein is CASRGHSAGDTQYS.

The chain couples TRBV29-1 to TRBJ2-7, with D maybe TRBD2 (5 bases). Per germline, CDR1 SQVTM and CDR2 ANQGSEA. The V gene lost 2 bases and the J gene lost 1 base, with 9 bases spanning the gap. The CDR3 has 13 residues. For the CDR3, the DNA is TGCAGCGTTGAATCCGGGAAGTCCTACGAGCAGTACTTC. The encoded protein is CSVESGKSYEQYF.

This clonotype was seen many times. The chain is built from TRBV30 and TRBJ2-5; TRBD2 might be the D (6 bases). The CDR3 has 12 residues. Germline lookup yields CDR1 GTSNPN and CDR2 SVGIG (reference sequence). Trimming removed 2 bases from V and 4 bases from J, with 8 bases in between. As DNA, the CDR3 is TGTGCCTGGAGTCGGGGAGGAGAGACCCAGTACTTC. It encodes CAWSRGGETQYF.

This clonotype was detected many times. This chain joins TRBV5-1 and TRBJ1-1, with D perhaps matching TRBD1 (6 bases). The V gene's germline CDR1 is SGHRS and CDR2 YFSETQ. V gave up 2 bases and J gave up 0 bases, with 14 bases separating them. The CDR3 is 16 amino acids. CDR3 in amino acids: CASSFQGGALNTEAFF. In DNA, the CDR3 is TGCGCCAGCAGCTTCCAAGGGGGGGCCTTGAACACTGAAGCTTTCTTT.

This clonotype was recorded at least ten times. The rearrangement uses TRBV29-1 and TRBJ1-5; possible D gene TRBD1, 6 bases. CDR1 and CDR2 from the germline V gene are SQVTM and ANQGSEA. Trimming took off 6 bases at V and 4 bases at J, with 16 bases between the two ends. This CDR3 region has 14 residues. CDR3 nucleotides: TGCAGCGTCGGTACCGGGACACATAATCAGCCCCAGCATTTT. This sequence encodes CSVGTGTHNQPQHF. Full variable domain (remainder filled in from reference TRBV29-1 and TRBJ1-5): SAVISQKPSRDICQRGTSLTIQCQVDSQVTMMFWYRQQPGQSLTLIATANQGSEATYESGFVIDKFPISRPNLTFSTLTVSNMSPEDSSIYLCSVGTGTHNQPQHFGDGTRLSIL.

This clonotype was seen many times. The rearrangement links TRBV2 to TRBJ1-1; the D is unclear. Looked up from germline, CDR1 is SNHLY and CDR2 is FYNNEI. V lost 6 bases and J 10 bases, leaving 12 bases between the germline ends. CDR3 length equals 11 residues. The CDR3: CASRGIELAFF. The CDR3 DNA reads TGTGCCAGCAGGGGGATTGAGTTAGCTTTCTTT. The full variable domain, rest sourced from reference TRBV2 and TRBJ1-1, is EPEVTQTPSHQVTQMGQEVILRCVPISNHLYFYWYRQILGQKVEFLVSFYNNEISEKSEIFDDQFSVERPDGSNFTLKIRSTKLEDSAMYFCASRGIELAFFGQGTRLTVV.

V and J are TRBV12-3 or TRBV12-4 and TRBJ1-1; D is unclear. CDR3 length: 14 residues. Trimming took off 2 bases at V and 4 bases at J, with 11 bases between the two ends. This chain's CDR3 is CASSLKGTGTEAFF. CDR3 in DNA: TGTGCCAGCAGTTTAAAGGGAACTGGCACTGAAGCTTTCTTT.